Listed below are T cell receptor beta chains from one sample, sequenced in a study of shared clonotypes between healthy human individuals. Profiling relied on immunoSEQ multiplex PCR, and the TCRdb table lists in-frame clones only, not all of them. Of about 590,000 clones in the sample, around 95% are singletons; the top ten hold over 0.09%. The material sequenced was naive CD8+ T cells sorted from blood. The receptors shown here come from a woman aged 25 to 39 in good health. Both conserved end residues are part of each CDR3. The D gene is left open where the match is weak. The listing skips clone size in some rows; elsewhere it reads once, few, many or a size class.

d_call	j_call	clone_size	v_call	cdr3_aa	cdr3_nt
-	TRBJ2-7	once	TRBV20-1	CSARVEYEQYF	TGCAGTGCTAGGGTGGAATACGAGCAGTACTTC
-	TRBJ2-2	-	TRBV10-1	CASSEGTGELFF	TGCGCCAGCAGTGAAGGTACCGGGGAGCTGTTTTTT
TRBD1	TRBJ2-7	-	TRBV27	CASSYLGTGGGYEQYF	TGTGCCAGCAGCTACCTTGGGACAGGCGGCGGGTACGAGCAGTACTTC
TRBD2	TRBJ2-3	once	TRBV28	CASSLWPPVAGAGDTQYF	TGTGCCAGCAGTTTATGGCCCCCCGTAGCGGGAGCAGGAGATACGCAGTATTTT
TRBD2	TRBJ2-1	-	TRBV27	CASSSTSWSDEQFF	TGTGCCAGCAGTTCGACTAGCTGGTCCGATGAGCAGTTCTTC
-	TRBJ2-2	once	TRBV4-1	CASSQGTGELFF	TGCGCCAGCAGCCAAGGCACCGGGGAGCTGTTTTTT
TRBD2	TRBJ2-3	-	TRBV5-1	CASIKASGGADTQYF	TGCGCCAGCATAAAGGCTAGCGGAGGGGCAGATACGCAGTATTTT
-	TRBJ2-1	-	TRBV15	CATYTLQFF	TGTGCCACCTACACCTTGCAGTTCTTC
-	TRBJ2-1	once	TRBV4-1	CASSRELAVSYNEQFF	TGCGCCAGCAGCCGCGAGTTAGCGGTCTCCTACAATGAGCAGTTCTTC
-	TRBJ2-3	-	TRBV29-1	CSLSPTRGDTQYF	TGCAGCTTAAGCCCCACCCGGGGAGATACGCAGTATTTT
TRBD1	TRBJ2-7	-	TRBV19	CASSTGQSYEQYF	TGTGCCAGTAGTACGGGACAGTCCTACGAGCAGTACTTC
TRBD1	TRBJ2-7	-	TRBV27	CASSFGTGAYEQYF	TGTGCCAGCAGTTTCGGGACAGGGGCTTACGAGCAGTACTTC
-	TRBJ2-1	-	TRBV28	CASSLGDEQFF	TGTGCCAGCAGTTTAGGGGACGAGCAGTTCTTC
TRBD1	TRBJ2-5	-	TRBV13	CASSSWGQEKQYF	TGTGCCAGCAGCAGCTGGGGACAGGAAAAACAGTACTTC
-	TRBJ2-1	-	TRBV6-4	CASSETGFNSREQFF	TGTGCCAGCAGTGAGACGGGCTTCAACAGCAGGGAGCAGTTCTTC
TRBD1	TRBJ2-7	-	TRBV27	CASSYQYGTGRYEQYF	TGTGCCAGCAGTTATCAATACGGGACAGGGAGGTACGAGCAGTACTTC
TRBD1	TRBJ1-2	-	TRBV6-1	CASSESGQGYGYTF	TGTGCCAGCAGTGAGTCGGGACAGGGCTATGGCTACACCTTC
-	TRBJ2-1	-	TRBV4-1	CASSPGVSNEQFF	TGCGCCAGCAGCCCGGGTGTAAGCAATGAGCAGTTCTTC
-	TRBJ1-4	-	TRBV28	CASSVRDGEKLFF	TGTGCCAGCAGTGTCCGGGACGGTGAAAAACTGTTTTTT
-	TRBJ2-7	once	TRBV5-6	CASSLGPLRGLTYEQYF	TGTGCCAGCAGCTTGGGTCCGCTCAGGGGATTGACTTACGAGCAGTACTTC
-	TRBJ2-1	-	TRBV13	CASSSGRRWGENNEQFF	TGTGCCAGCAGCTCCGGGCGGCGGTGGGGAGAAAACAATGAGCAGTTCTTC
TRBD1	TRBJ1-3	once	TRBV13	CASSMRTGTNTIYF	TGTGCCAGCAGCATGCGGACAGGGACGAACACCATATATTTT
TRBD1	TRBJ2-7	-	TRBV27	CASSLGTALLEQYF	TGTGCCAGCAGTCTTGGGACAGCTCTACTGGAGCAGTACTTC
TRBD2	TRBJ2-7	-	TRBV2	CASRPTSGALYEQYF	TGTGCCAGCAGGCCCACTAGCGGGGCCCTTTACGAGCAGTACTTC
-	TRBJ1-2	-	TRBV7-2	CASSLVRRLGYTF	TGTGCCAGCAGCTTAGTAAGGCGCCTGGGCTACACCTTC
TRBD1	TRBJ1-4	-	TRBV5-4	CASSLGQGATNEKLFF	TGTGCCAGCAGCTTGGGACAGGGTGCAACTAATGAAAAACTGTTTTTT
-	TRBJ2-1	-	TRBV28	CASRHLTPSSYNEQFF	TGTGCCAGCAGACACCTCACTCCTAGCTCCTACAATGAGCAGTTCTTC
TRBD1	TRBJ1-1	-	TRBV7-9	CASSLYVTGADTEAFF	TGTGCCAGCAGCCTTTACGTTACAGGGGCGGACACTGAAGCTTTCTTT
-	TRBJ1-1	-	TRBV27	CASSYSLMSTEAFF	TGTGCCAGCAGTTATTCCCTGATGAGCACTGAAGCTTTCTTT
-	TRBJ1-2	-	TRBV7-9	CASSPGEVVYGYTF	TGTGCCAGCAGCCCAGGGGAAGTAGTCTATGGCTACACCTTC
-	TRBJ2-3	-	TRBV10-3	CAITDSTDTQYF	TGTGCCATTACCGACAGCACAGATACGCAGTATTTT
-	TRBJ1-2	-	TRBV6-1	CASSGIRDTVSYGYTF	TGTGCCAGCAGTGGTATCCGGGACACGGTTTCGTATGGCTACACCTTC
-	TRBJ2-1	-	TRBV29-1	CSVKTILDQTSVDEQFF	TGCAGCGTTAAAACAATTTTGGACCAAACCTCTGTTGATGAGCAGTTCTTC
-	TRBJ2-7	-	TRBV11-2	CASSDSGLLIHEQYF	TGTGCCAGCAGCGATAGCGGTCTATTAATCCACGAGCAGTACTTC
-	TRBJ2-3	-	TRBV19	CASTPGTRAVTDTQYF	TGTGCCAGTACCCCAGGGACCCGGGCGGTCACAGATACGCAGTATTTT
-	TRBJ2-1	-	TRBV21-1	CASSNPSQGQADNEQFF	TGTGCCAGCAGCAATCCCTCGCAGGGGCAAGCCGACAATGAGCAGTTCTTC
-	TRBJ2-7	-	TRBV15	CATSRNRDRIPYEQYF	TGTGCCACCAGCAGAAACCGGGACCGTATCCCCTACGAGCAGTACTTC
-	TRBJ2-5	-	TRBV6-1	CASLGILKETQYF	TGTGCCAGTCTCGGGATCTTAAAAGAGACCCAGTACTTC
-	TRBJ2-7	-	TRBV19	CASGWGAAYEQYF	TGTGCCAGTGGGTGGGGGGCCGCCTACGAGCAGTACTTC
-	TRBJ2-7	-	TRBV7-6	CASSPTRRVTYEQYF	TGTGCCAGCAGCCCAACTAGGAGGGTTACGTACGAGCAGTACTTC
TRBD2	TRBJ2-2	-	TRBV5-1	CASSLSGTPKSGELFF	TGCGCCAGCAGCCTAAGCGGGACCCCCAAGTCCGGGGAGCTGTTTTTT
-	TRBJ1-5	-	TRBV11-2	CASSLGGGNQPQHF	TGTGCCAGCAGCTTAGGGGGGGGGAACCAGCCCCAGCATTTT
TRBD1	TRBJ1-1	-	TRBV7-9	CASSLGTGGRDTEAFF	TGTGCCAGCAGCTTAGGGACAGGGGGACGGGACACTGAAGCTTTCTTT
-	TRBJ1-4	-	TRBV4-1	CASSQAPQATNEKLFF	TGCGCCAGCAGCCAAGCTCCGCAGGCAACTAATGAAAAACTGTTTTTT
TRBD2	TRBJ2-1	once	TRBV9	CASSDPPGEGLYNEQFF	TGTGCCAGCAGCGACCCACCCGGGGAGGGACTCTACAATGAGCAGTTCTTC
-	TRBJ2-1	once	TRBV28	CASTERGAWDNEQFF	TGTGCCAGCACCGAGAGGGGGGCCTGGGACAATGAGCAGTTCTTC
-	TRBJ1-1	-	TRBV9	CASSVVFGSTEAFF	TGTGCCAGCAGCGTAGTATTCGGGTCCACTGAAGCTTTCTTT
-	TRBJ2-7	-	TRBV9	CASSVGDARTYEQYF	TGTGCCAGCAGCGTAGGCGACGCACGAACCTACGAGCAGTACTTC